The next 21 T cell receptor beta chains were all read from a single sample in a study of chemoradiotherapy in HPV16-positive cancers. The table came from immunoSEQ multiplex PCR; TCRdb's copy has only in-frame clones and leaves some out. The table includes under 70,000 clones, around nine tenths detected once. The starting material was blood, obtained from a patient who underwent chemoradiotherapy. The receptors here all came from a human donor with HPV-associated anogenital cancer.

The rearrangement joins TRBV7-2 to TRBJ2-3; no firm D call. V lost 5 bases and J 8 bases, leaving 11 bases between the germline ends. The CDR3 has 12 residues. Germline V CDR1 and CDR2: SGHTA, FQGNSA. The CDR3 here is CASSTVKGTQYF. DNA of the CDR3: TGTGCCAGCAGCACCGTTAAGGGTACGCAGTATTTT.

The chain employs TRBV4-3 and TRBJ1-2, with TRBD1 as a possible D gene (6 bases). V lost 0 bases, J lost 2 bases, and 10 bases lay in between. The germline gives CDR1 LGHNA, CDR2 YSLEER. The CDR3 length is 15 residues. CDR3 DNA: TGCGCCAGCAGCCAAGAAGGACAGAGAAACTATGGCTACACCTTC. Protein product: CASSQEGQRNYGYTF.

V and J are TRBV5-4 and TRBJ1-1, with D perhaps matching TRBD1 (5 bases). The germline V gene has CDR1 SGHNT and CDR2 YYREEE (reference sequence). This CDR3 has 13 amino acids. V was cut by 1 base and J by 6 bases, with 10 bases left in between. The CDR3 here is CASSLQGTAEAFF. The CDR3 DNA is TGTGCCAGCAGCTTGCAGGGAACGGCTGAAGCTTTCTTT.

V gene TRBV2 combines with J gene TRBJ1-2; D is perhaps TRBD1 (5 bases). The CDR3 totals 15 residues. Trimming removed 3 bases from V and 0 bases from J, with 11 bases in between. The V gene's germline CDR1 is SNHLY and CDR2 FYNNEI. CDR3 amino acids: CASSDGDGANYGYTF. The CDR3 DNA sequence: TGTGCCAGCAGTGATGGGGACGGAGCTAACTATGGCTACACCTTC.

The chain recombines TRBV14 with TRBJ2-7; D is ambiguous. The CDR3 length is 13 residues. Trimming shortened V by 4 bases and J by 2 bases, and 9 bases separated the two germline ends. Germline CDR1 reads SGHDN; CDR2 reads FVKESK. The CDR3 DNA reads as TGTGCCAGCAGCCCCCGGTTACCCTACGAGCAGTACTTC. It yields the protein CASSPRLPYEQYF.

This chain links TRBV5-1 with TRBJ2-7; the match to TRBD1 covers 7 bases. The CDR3 contains 14 residues. The ends lost 4 bases at V and 4 bases at J; junction bases unmatched: 8. Germline V gene data show CDR1 as SGHRS and CDR2 as YFSETQ. CDR3 protein: CASSPPGQSYEQYF. The CDR3, as DNA: TGCGCCAGCAGCCCTCCGGGACAGAGTTACGAGCAGTACTTC.

Only one count was recorded for this clone. The chain couples TRBV9 to TRBJ1-4, with 8 bases identical to TRBD1. Germline V gives CDR1 SGDLS, CDR2 YYNGEE. The CDR3 has 16 residues. The V segment lost 2 bases and the J segment 3 bases; nucleotides outside the gene matches: 6. The CDR3 reads CASSVLTGQANEKLFF. In nucleotides, the CDR3 is TGTGCCAGCAGCGTCCTGACGGGACAGGCTAATGAAAAACTGTTTTTT.

The V gene is TRBV29-1, the J gene TRBJ1-4; D is unclear. The CDR3 covers 11 residues. The germline V and J ends were trimmed by 6 bases and 8 bases, with 10 bases remaining between them. Germline V lookup: CDR1 SQVTM, CDR2 ANQGSEA. The CDR3 here is CSVVDGEKLFF. The CDR3 nucleotides read TGCAGCGTGGTCGACGGGGAAAAACTGTTTTTT.

The genes are TRBV15 and TRBJ1-1; possibly TRBD1 for D (5 bases). CDR1 LNHNV and CDR2 YYDKDF come from the germline V gene (reference sequence). The CDR3 has 15 amino acids. Trimming removed 1 base at V and 1 base at J, with 10 bases between. CDR3 sequence (DNA): TGTGCCACCAGCAGAGGTGGGGACCCGAACACTGAAGCTTTCTTT. Protein sequence: CATSRGGDPNTEAFF.

The chain has TRBV19 and TRBJ2-7; TRBD1 or TRBD2 may be the D gene (6 bases each). The CDR3 covers 16 residues. The ends were cut back, 5 bases at V and 5 bases at J, with 22 bases in the middle. Germline values: CDR1 LNHDA, CDR2 SQIVND (reference sequence). As DNA, the CDR3 is TGTGCCAGTAGTGGCGGCGGGGTTGGGACACGGGACGAGCAGTACTTC. Translation gives CASSGGGVGTRDEQYF.

The sample holds a few counts of this clone. The chain combines TRBV27 with TRBJ2-7; 11 bases match TRBD2. Per the germline V gene, CDR1 is MNHEY and CDR2 is SMNVEV (reference sequence). Trimming took 2 bases from V and 7 from J; bases not matched to a gene: 7. The CDR3 extends over 15 amino acids. The CDR3 bases are TGTGCCAGCAGTTTAGTAGCGGGAGGGCCGTATGAGCAGTACTTC. This codes for CASSLVAGGPYEQYF.

The chain combines TRBV15 with TRBJ2-7, with D perhaps given as TRBD1 or TRBD2 (6 bases each). This CDR3 has 14 amino acids. V lost 5 bases, J lost 0 bases, and 11 bases lay in between. Germline CDR1 reads LNHNV; CDR2 reads YYDKDF (reference sequence). Here the CDR3 DNA reads TGTGCCACCAGCCGCGGGACACTCTCCTACGAGCAGTACTTC. Encoded protein: CATSRGTLSYEQYF.

CDR3: CASSFSPAGGLDEQYF. The DNA for the CDR3 is TGTGCCAGCAGTTTTAGCCCTGCCGGGGGTTTGGACGAGCAGTACTTC. The genes are TRBV28 and TRBJ2-7; weak D call: TRBD2 (6 bases). The CDR3 has 16 residues. Germline V gene lookup returns CDR1 MDHEN and CDR2 SYDVKM. V was shortened by 3 bases and J by 5 bases, with 20 bases between the two germline ends.

The chain is built from TRBV5-4 and TRBJ1-2; TRBD1 aligns across 7 bases. Trimming cost V 4 bases and J 6 bases; bases outside gene matches: 9. CDR3 length: 14 amino acids. The germline gives CDR1 SGHNT, CDR2 YYREEE (reference sequence). The CDR3 bases are TGTGCCAGCAGCCAAGACAGGGCCCCCAATGGCTACACCTTC. This gives the protein CASSQDRAPNGYTF.

The genes are TRBV7-9 and TRBJ1-2; 10 positions agree with TRBD1. Germline assignment: CDR1 SEHNR and CDR2 FQNEAQ (reference sequence). This CDR3 comprises 17 residues. V was pared by 6 bases and J by 6 bases, with 16 bases of the junction left unmatched. The CDR3 nucleotides are TGTGCCAGCAGTTTACTTTCGTGGGGACAGGGGCTGAATGGCTACACCTTC. Translation: CASSLLSWGQGLNGYTF.

The J gene is TRBJ1-1, the V gene TRBV19; D is unresolved. The CDR3 covers 15 residues. The V and J ends lost 0 bases and 0 bases respectively, with 8 bases between them. Germline V lookup: CDR1 LNHDA, CDR2 SQIVND (reference sequence). As DNA, the CDR3 is TGTGCCAGTAGTATAGATCCCGGTATGAACACTGAAGCTTTCTTT. Residues: CASSIDPGMNTEAFF.

This chain connects TRBV5-4 to TRBJ1-2; D uncertain. This CDR3 has 14 residues. V was trimmed by 4 bases and J by 0 bases, leaving 10 bases between them. Per the germline V gene, CDR1 is SGHNT and CDR2 is YYREEE (reference sequence). The CDR3, as DNA: TGTGCCAGCAGCCCACAGACACCTAACTATGGCTACACCTTC. It encodes CASSPQTPNYGYTF.

The chain carries TRBV7-2 and TRBJ2-2, with 10 bases identical to TRBD2. This CDR3 is 16 amino acids long. Trimming removed 2 bases from V and 5 bases from J; junction bases left unmatched: 5. Looked up from germline, CDR1 is SGHTA and CDR2 is FQGNSA. The CDR3: CASSLRAGGRTGELFF. The CDR3 region has the DNA TGTGCCAGCAGCTTAAGAGCGGGAGGGCGGACCGGGGAGCTGTTTTTT.

A remark on this clone: This sample includes further DNA sequences coding for the same CDR3. The chain recombines TRBV6-6 with TRBJ1-1; a possible D gene is TRBD1 (5 bases). Germline CDR1 MNHNY, CDR2 SVGAGI (reference sequence). The CDR3 consists of 14 residues. V lost 0 bases and J lost 2, with 7 bases in between. The CDR3, as DNA: TGTGCCAGCAGTTACTCGGGGACTAACACTGAAGCTTTCTTT. Translation gives CASSYSGTNTEAFF.

In DNA, the CDR3 is TGTGCCAGCACCGAAGCTTTCTTT. It yields the protein CASTEAFF. The chain recombines TRBV6-5 with TRBJ1-1; no firm D call. Germline CDR1 and CDR2: MNHEY and SVGAGI. The V end was cut by 7 bases, the J end by 8 bases, with 2 bases between. This CDR3 is built from 8 residues.

V gene TRBV6-5 combines with J gene TRBJ2-5; tentative D call: TRBD1 (5 bases). Germline V CDR1 and CDR2: MNHEY, SVGAGI. The CDR3 spans 15 residues. The V end was cut by 2 bases, the J end by 1 base, with 11 bases between. The CDR3 loop reads CASSYESRAQETQYF. CDR3 sequence (DNA): TGTGCCAGCAGTTACGAGTCCAGGGCCCAAGAGACCCAGTACTTC.